This T cell receptor beta chain came from a study of cytomegalovirus exposure and HLA in healthy donors. Germline-derived CDR1 and CDR2 are MDHEN and SYDVKM. CDR3 length: 15 residues. The V and J ends lost 5 bases and 3 bases, in that order; junction bases with no gene match: 6. Of note for this clone: Its specificity is unknown.

60 Vbeta and 13 Jbeta primers were used in PCR. The data were produced by immunoSEQ multiplex PCR, yet TCRdb's version contains in-frame clones alone and is incomplete. The sample lists 140,000 to 150,000 clones; 88% were seen once. Whole-study findings and limits: Judged likely to be a sequencing artifact was a cluster of highly shared sequence variants.

This clonotype was sampled from a woman aged 40 to 55 in good health and CMV-seronegative. This chain links TRBV28 with TRBJ2-4; 8 nucleotides match TRBD2. The sample comprised PBMCs. Written as DNA, the CDR3 is TGTGCCAGCAGTCCTGGGGCGGGAGGCAAAAACATTCAGTACTTC. Translated: CASSPGAGGKNIQYF.